These T cell receptor beta chains were read from a single sample in a study of shared clonotypes between healthy human individuals. TCRdb's table, derived via immunoSEQ multiplex PCR, lists solely in-frame clones and lacks some. The sample carries roughly 1 million clones, roughly 74% recorded once. The sequencing sample was made of memory CD4+ T cells from PBMCs. These receptors were obtained from a man aged 18 to 35 in good health. Some clones in this sample may be carry-over from other donors' samples. Each CDR3 is given with its conserved first and last residue. The D gene is left open where the match is weak. Rows give clone size only sometimes, using once, few, many, or a class for an expanded clone.

J: TRBJ2-1; D: NA; size: NA; V: TRBV29-1; CDR3: CSVAPGSNEQFF; DNA: TGCAGCGTTGCCCCCGGGAGTAATGAGCAGTTCTTC
J: TRBJ2-1; D: NA; size: NA; V: TRBV11-2; CDR3: CASSKRKYNEQFF; DNA: TGTGCCAGCAGCAAGCGAAAATACAATGAGCAGTTCTTC
J: TRBJ1-5; D: NA; size: NA; V: TRBV6-5; CDR3: CASSSGRRGLNQPQHF; DNA: TGTGCCAGCAGTTCCGGCCGGAGGGGCCTCAATCAGCCCCAGCATTTT
J: TRBJ2-7; D: TRBD1; size: NA; V: TRBV5-8; CDR3: CASSSRTGSYEQYF; DNA: TGTGCCAGCAGCTCGAGGACAGGTTCCTACGAGCAGTACTTC
J: TRBJ2-5; D: TRBD1; size: NA; V: TRBV5-1; CDR3: CASSVTGGQETQYF; DNA: TGCGCCAGCAGCGTAACAGGGGGCCAAGAGACCCAGTACTTC
J: TRBJ2-7; D: NA; size: NA; V: TRBV18; CDR3: CASSPLAGPTSYEQYF; DNA: TGTGCCAGCTCACCATTGGCAGGGCCGACCTCCTACGAGCAGTACTTC
J: TRBJ2-6; D: NA; size: NA; V: TRBV7-9; CDR3: CASSTGRPSGANVLTF; DNA: TGTGCCAGCAGCACGGGACGGCCCTCTGGGGCCAACGTCCTGACTTTC
J: TRBJ2-7; D: NA; size: once; V: TRBV6-5; CDR3: CASRPRQGWYEQYF; DNA: TGTGCCAGCAGACCCAGGCAGGGATGGTACGAGCAGTACTTC
J: TRBJ2-7; D: TRBD1; size: NA; V: TRBV11-2; CDR3: CASSHATGAREQYF; DNA: TGTGCCAGCAGCCATGCTACAGGGGCTAGAGAGCAGTACTTC
J: TRBJ1-5; D: NA; size: once; V: TRBV28; CDR3: CASTFRDRNQPQHF; DNA: TGTGCCAGCACCTTCCGGGACCGCAATCAGCCCCAGCATTTT
J: TRBJ1-1; D: NA; size: NA; V: TRBV5-4; CDR3: CASSRTVNTEAFF; DNA: TGTGCCAGCAGCCGGACGGTGAACACTGAAGCTTTCTTT
J: TRBJ2-1; D: TRBD2; size: NA; V: TRBV4-2; CDR3: CASSQAFLTSGYNEQFF; DNA: TGTGCCAGCAGCCAAGCATTCTTGACTAGCGGATACAATGAGCAGTTCTTC
J: TRBJ2-7; D: TRBD2; size: NA; V: TRBV2; CDR3: CASSGAGGTYEQYF; DNA: TGTGCCAGCAGTGGGGCGGGAGGGACCTACGAGCAGTACTTC
J: TRBJ2-1; D: NA; size: NA; V: TRBV5-4; CDR3: CASSSGPMGNEQFF; DNA: TGTGCCAGCAGCTCGGGACCAATGGGCAATGAGCAGTTCTTC
J: TRBJ2-1; D: NA; size: NA; V: TRBV29-1; CDR3: CSVVGGISYNEQFF; DNA: TGCAGCGTTGTTGGGGGGATTTCCTACAATGAGCAGTTCTTC
J: TRBJ2-3; D: NA; size: NA; V: TRBV5-6; CDR3: CASSRAGPDTQYF; DNA: TGTGCCAGCAGCAGGGCGGGGCCAGATACGCAGTATTTT
J: TRBJ2-1; D: NA; size: once; V: TRBV27; CDR3: CASSRTLNEQFF; DNA: TGTGCCAGCAGTCGGACTCTCAATGAGCAGTTCTTC
J: TRBJ2-3; D: NA; size: NA; V: TRBV5-4; CDR3: CASSHAKGAGTDTQYF; DNA: TGTGCCAGCAGCCACGCGAAGGGAGCGGGCACAGATACGCAGTATTTT
J: TRBJ2-1; D: NA; size: NA; V: TRBV28; CDR3: CASSFRGNEQFF; DNA: TGTGCCAGCAGTTTTCGGGGGAATGAGCAGTTCTTC
J: TRBJ2-7; D: NA; size: NA; V: TRBV7-6; CDR3: CASSLETGSSYEQYF; DNA: TGTGCCAGCAGCTTAGAAACCGGGTCCTCCTACGAGCAGTACTTC
J: TRBJ2-3; D: NA; size: NA; V: TRBV5-3; CDR3: CARSHEGDPLEYADTQYF; DNA: TGTGCCAGAAGCCACGAGGGGGACCCGTTGGAATACGCAGATACGCAGTATTTT
J: TRBJ2-1; D: NA; size: NA; V: TRBV7-3; CDR3: CASSGGLNEQFF; DNA: TGTGCCAGCAGCGGGGGACTCAATGAGCAGTTCTTC
J: TRBJ1-5; D: TRBD1; size: NA; V: TRBV5-1; CDR3: CASSTGQGTEPQHF; DNA: TGCGCCAGCAGCACAGGACAGGGTACGGAGCCCCAGCATTTT
J: TRBJ1-3; D: TRBD1; size: NA; V: TRBV5-1; CDR3: CASSWDRLSSGNTIYF; DNA: TGCGCCAGCAGCTGGGACAGGCTGAGCTCTGGAAACACCATATATTTT
J: TRBJ2-7; D: NA; size: NA; V: TRBV11-2; CDR3: CASNKGGESYEQYF; DNA: TGTGCCAGCAACAAGGGGGGGGAGTCCTACGAGCAGTACTTC
J: TRBJ2-7; D: TRBD2; size: NA; V: TRBV5-1; CDR3: CASSLDTSGRGLYEQYF; DNA: TGCGCCAGCAGCTTGGACACTAGCGGGAGGGGGCTCTACGAGCAGTACTTC
J: TRBJ1-1; D: NA; size: NA; V: TRBV28; CDR3: CASSLSTEAFF; DNA: TGTGCCAGCAGTTTATCCACTGAAGCTTTCTTT
J: TRBJ2-3; D: TRBD2; size: NA; V: TRBV5-1; CDR3: CASSRAPSGDTDTQYF; DNA: TGCGCCAGCAGCAGGGCCCCTAGCGGAGACACAGATACGCAGTATTTT